Reported below is one TCR beta chain. Its antigen is undetermined. Per germline, CDR1 SQVTM and CDR2 ANQGSEA. This CDR3 has 12 amino acids. With 3 bases removed from V and 4 bases from J, the gap between germline ends came to 9 bases. This entry is derived from a study of OX40 agonist ivuxolimab in advanced cancers. Overall study: From about 23 to 85 years was the age range, with a mean of around 54 years, and over 70% were male.

Findings and caveats of the study: There was clonal expansion of CD4+ and CD8+ blood T cells by week 6 at 0.1 to 3.0 mg/kg.

TCRdb keeps only in-frame clones here, not all; method: immunoSEQ multiplex PCR. Of approximately 50,000 clones detected, about 88% appear once; the ten largest clones hold just under 8%. The receptor was derived from an adult with an advanced solid tumor such as melanoma, head and neck, liver or kidney cancer. The chain has TRBV29-1 and TRBJ1-1, with D perhaps matching TRBD1 (5 bases). The sample consisted of CD4+ or CD8+ T cells sorted from blood, taken in a trial of the OX40 agonist ivuxolimab. CDR3 nucleotides: TGCAGCGTTGACAATGGGGGCACTGAAGCTTTCTTT. Translation gives CSVDNGGTEAFF.